One sample yielded the 17 T cell receptor beta chains listed below, sequenced in a study of blood T cell repertoires in COVID-19. Assay used: immunoSEQ multiplex PCR; TCRdb lists only in-frame clones, some missing. The sample carries about 64,000 clones, roughly four fifths recorded once. The sequenced sample was peripheral blood. The receptors were sampled from a human donor in a cohort sampled during active COVID-19.

The chain recombines TRBV2 with TRBJ2-7; perhaps TRBD1 as D (6 bases). Between the trimmed V and J ends, which lost 5 bases and 4 bases, there was a span of 12 bases. The germline V gene encodes CDR1 SNHLY and CDR2 FYNNEI. CDR3 length: 13 residues. The CDR3 sequence: CASSRTVIYEQYV. The CDR3 DNA sequence: TGTGCCAGCAGTCGGACAGTTATATACGAGCAGTACGTC.

The rearrangement uses TRBV27 and TRBJ2-1, with 8 bases matching TRBD1. The germline V gene has CDR1 MNHEY and CDR2 SMNVEV (reference sequence). The CDR3 has 15 amino acids. J lost 5 bases, V lost 3 bases, and 6 bases had no gene match. The CDR3 DNA is TGTGCCAGCAGTTTCCTGGCGACAGGGGACAATGAGCAGTTCTTC. Protein: CASSFLATGDNEQFF.

The chain has TRBV30 and TRBJ1-6; 9 bases fit TRBD1. V was clipped by 5 bases and J by 6 bases; unmatched bases: 8. CDR1 GTSNPN and CDR2 SVGIG come from the germline V gene (reference sequence). The CDR3 has 15 residues. This CDR3 reads CAWETGGGGNSPLHF. CDR3 DNA sequence: TGTGCCTGGGAAACAGGGGGCGGTGGTAATTCACCCCTCCACTTT. The full variable domain, in which reference TRBV30 and TRBJ1-6 provide the parts outside the CDR3, is SQTIHQWPATLVQPVGSPLSLECTVEGTSNPNLYWYRQAAGRGLQLLFYSVGIGQISSEVPQNLSASRPQDRQFILSSKKLLLSDSGFYLCAWETGGGGNSPLHFGNGTRLTVT.

This clone appeared a single time. The chain couples TRBV3-1 (or the pseudogene TRBV3-2) to TRBJ2-7; D is perhaps TRBD1 (7 bases). The CDR3 is 15 amino acids. V lost 0 bases to trimming and J lost 1 base, with 10 bases between them. Germline CDR1 LGHDT, CDR2 YNNKEL (reference sequence). The CDR3 loop reads CASSQDGGQSYEQYF. In DNA form, the CDR3 reads TGTGCCAGCAGCCAAGACGGGGGACAGTCCTACGAGCAGTACTTC.

The V call is TRBV2, the J call TRBJ1-5; the D is unclear. The germline gives CDR1 SNHLY, CDR2 FYNNEI. The CDR3 has 15 residues. Trimming removed 2 bases from V and 2 bases from J, with 10 bases in between. The CDR3 reads CASSETLAGNQPQHF. In nucleotides, the CDR3 is TGTGCCAGCAGTGAAACCCTGGCCGGCAATCAGCCCCAGCATTTT.

The genes are TRBV7-8 and TRBJ2-1; TRBD2 agrees at 9 bases. The trim removed 4 bases at V and 9 bases at J, leaving 13 bases unmatched. Germline V lookup: CDR1 SGHVS, CDR2 FQNEAQ. The length of the CDR3 is 16 residues. The CDR3 DNA reads TGTGCCAGCAGCTCCAGAAGGCCTAGCGGGGTCCCTGAGCAGTTCTTC. Protein sequence: CASSSRRPSGVPEQFF.

The rearrangement links TRBV2 to TRBJ2-7, with D possibly being TRBD2 (6 bases). V was pared by 4 bases and J by 3 bases, with 7 bases between. Germline CDR1 reads SNHLY; CDR2 reads FYNNEI. The CDR3 consists of 12 residues. The CDR3 DNA sequence: TGTGCCAGCAGTGTGGACTACTACGAGCAGTACTTC. Protein sequence: CASSVDYYEQYF.

The genes are TRBV11-2 and TRBJ2-7; D not resolved. The CDR3 sequence is 14 residues long. CDR1 is SGHAT, CDR2 FQNNGV, per germline. Deletions cut 4 bases from V and 3 bases from J, with 13 bases between. The CDR3 DNA reads as TGTGCCAGCAGCTCTCATACCGACAACTACGAGCAGTACTTC. Protein: CASSSHTDNYEQYF.

The V gene is TRBV6-5, the J gene TRBJ1-1; 7 bases are shared with TRBD1. CDR3 length equals 15 residues. V lost 2 bases, J lost 4 bases, and 7 bases stayed unmatched. Germline CDR1 MNHEY, CDR2 SVGAGI. The DNA for the CDR3 is TGTGCCAGCAGTTACGCCGCAGGGGGAATCACTGAAGCTTTCTTT. Amino acids: CASSYAAGGITEAFF.

The V gene is TRBV12-5, the J gene TRBJ2-7; TRBD2 agrees at 7 bases. Germline CDR1 LGHNT, CDR2 FRNRAP. V was clipped by 1 base and J by 10 bases; unmatched bases: 4. There are 12 residues in the CDR3. The DNA of the CDR3 is TGTGCTAGTGGTTTGGGGGAGGGGTTCCAGTACTTC. Translating it yields CASGLGEGFQYF.

The gene calls are TRBV2 and TRBJ1-4; weak D call: TRBD1 (6 bases). This CDR3 is built from 15 residues. Between the trimmed V and J ends, which lost 2 bases and 3 bases, there was a span of 10 bases. The V gene's germline CDR1 is SNHLY and CDR2 FYNNEI. The CDR3 spells CASSEQGRANEKLFF. The CDR3 DNA is TGTGCCAGCAGTGAACAGGGGAGGGCTAATGAAAAACTGTTTTTT.

This sequence joins TRBV4-1 and TRBJ2-1, with TRBD2 matching over 8 bases. With V trimmed by 6 bases and J by 9 bases, 4 bases remained unmatched. This CDR3 region has 12 residues. Germline CDR1 reads MGHRA; CDR2 reads YSYEKL. The CDR3 loop is CASSARGGEQFF. CDR3 nucleotides: TGCGCCAGCAGTGCTCGGGGGGGTGAGCAGTTCTTC.

The genes are TRBV20-1 and TRBJ2-5; 7 nucleotides align to TRBD2. Germline CDR1 and CDR2: DFQATT and SNEGSKA (reference sequence). Trimming took 7 bases from V and 5 from J; bases not matched to a gene: 4. This CDR3 region has 11 residues. The CDR3 DNA reads TGCAGTGAAAGGGGAGGGGAGACCCAGTACTTC. Translation: CSERGGETQYF.

V is TRBV10-1 and J is TRBJ1-1; D not resolved. Germline V gene sequence: CDR1 WNHNN, CDR2 SYGVQD (reference sequence). There are 14 residues in the CDR3. The V end was cut by 3 bases, the J end by 0 bases, with 8 bases between. The CDR3 DNA is TGCGCCAGCAGTGACGGGAACCTGAACACTGAAGCTTTCTTT. Its translation is CASSDGNLNTEAFF.

The J gene is TRBJ2-1, the V gene TRBV7-2, with TRBD2 identical over 13 bases. V shed 5 bases and J 7 bases; nucleotides not matched to a gene: 5. This CDR3 has 15 amino acids. Germline CDR1 is SGHTA and CDR2 is FQGNSA. CDR3 sequence reads: CASSPRLAGGNEQFF. Written as DNA, the CDR3 is TGTGCCAGCAGCCCACGACTAGCGGGGGGTAATGAGCAGTTCTTC.

The chain recombines TRBV6-5 with TRBJ1-2; D might be TRBD1 (5 bases). Trimming shortened V by 6 bases and J by 6 bases, and 17 bases separated the two germline ends. The germline CDR1 and CDR2 sequences are MNHEY and SVGAGI. CDR3 length: 14 residues. Here the CDR3 DNA reads TGTGCCAGCAGAGCCAGAGGGCGGGGGAATGGCTACACCTTC. This gives the protein CASRARGRGNGYTF.

The chain is built from TRBV5-1 and TRBJ1-5; D not resolved. The germline gives CDR1 SGHRS, CDR2 YFSETQ. The CDR3 is 17 amino acids. V shed 5 bases and J shed 1 base, with 19 bases lying between them. CDR3 region: CASRKGVGGMSNQPQHF. The CDR3 DNA follows: TGCGCCAGCAGGAAGGGTGTCGGAGGGATGAGCAATCAGCCCCAGCATTTT.